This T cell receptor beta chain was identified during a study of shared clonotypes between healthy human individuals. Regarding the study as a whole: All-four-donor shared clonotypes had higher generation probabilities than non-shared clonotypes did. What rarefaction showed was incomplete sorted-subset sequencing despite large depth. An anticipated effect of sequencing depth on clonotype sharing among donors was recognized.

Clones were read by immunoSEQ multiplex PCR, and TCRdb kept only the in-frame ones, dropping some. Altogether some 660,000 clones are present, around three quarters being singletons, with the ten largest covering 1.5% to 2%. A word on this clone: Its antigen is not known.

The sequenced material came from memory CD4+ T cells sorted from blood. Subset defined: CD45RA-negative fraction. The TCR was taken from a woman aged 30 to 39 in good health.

The CDR3 region is CASLRRTGGGYEQYF. CDR3 coding DNA: TGTGCCAGCCTGCGGCGGACAGGGGGGGGCTACGAGCAGTACTTC. V gene TRBV2 combines with J gene TRBJ2-7; 10 positions agree with TRBD1. Looked up from germline, CDR1 is SNHLY and CDR2 is FYNNEI. The CDR3 is 15 residues long. Germline trimming cut 8 bases from V and 3 bases from J; bases unmatched to any gene: 10.